The source of this T cell receptor beta chain is a study of Tregs in tolerant kidney transplant recipients. Study background: Recipients received nonmyeloablative bone marrow transplants from related graft donors, with transient mixed chimerism. Study observations and caveats: Tregs expanded with activated donor B cells seemed most donor-specific.

Trimming took 5 bases from V and 2 from J, leaving 12 bases between them. This CDR3 region has 14 residues. Per germline, CDR1 SEHNR and CDR2 FQNEAQ (reference sequence). Sequencing used immunoSEQ multiplex PCR; TCRdb keeps in-frame clones, though not all of them. This sample lists under 55,000 clones; its ten largest clones have roughly 0.89%. Concerning this clone: The antigen is unknown. Sequencing ends 3 residues short of the CDR3 end; the germline J gene provides the rest.

The V call is TRBV7-9, the J call TRBJ1-1; no firm D call. This sample comprised CD4+ T cells from blood, obtained before the transplant. This receptor was identified in a human donor who received a combined kidney and bone marrow transplant. CDR3 loop: CASSERADNTEAFF. The covered CDR3 bases are TGTGCCAGCAGCGAAAGGGCAGATAACACTGAA.